This T cell receptor beta chain was profiled in a study of blood T cell repertoires in COVID-19. Background on the study: Samples came from the United States, Italy and Spain, spanning acute and convalescent COVID-19. The cDNA or gDNA used as material had been derived from T cells, B-cell-depleted T cells, or PBMCs.

Under the authors' procedure: By means of reference gene primer amplification, nucleated cell counts were estimated. The table came from immunoSEQ multiplex PCR; TCRdb's copy has only in-frame clones and leaves some out. V and J calls and clone size are those listed in that table; D and trimming were worked out from the DNA. The sample has some 300,000 clones; 88% are singletons. Germline loops: CDR1 SGHRS, CDR2 YFSETQ. The length of the CDR3 is 15 residues. The junction had 6 bases not matched to a gene; V was cut back by 1 base and J by 7 bases. Participants had their cohort set by participant-reported clinical history.

Specimen: PBMCs or T cells enriched from blood (not recorded which). The origin of this receptor is a woman aged 30 to 39 who had recovered from COVID-19. This chain uses TRBV5-1 with TRBJ2-1; 9 nucleotides agree with TRBD1. CDR3 amino acids: CASSLRDRALNEQFF. In DNA form, the CDR3 reads TGCGCCAGCAGCTTGAGGGACAGGGCACTAAATGAGCAGTTCTTC.